The 22 T cell receptor beta chains reported below all come from one sample, sequenced in a study of T cell responses to AZD1222 COVID-19 vaccine listed by TCRdb under 2021. What this sample's time point label stands for: baseline before first vaccination. The library was generated by the immunoSEQ multiplex PCR assay. Not all clones reach the TCRdb copy of this immuneACCESS table, which keeps in-frame sequences only. Checked studies attribute under half of the gap to unresolved V genes and leave the rest unexplained. Across this sample there are around 130,000 clones, with over 90% seen only once. The top ten constitute roughly 0.9% of the sample. Specimen: peripheral blood, collected on day 0 of AZD1222 vaccination. The origin of the receptors is an adult in good health.

The CDR3 coding sequence is TGTGCCAGCAGCCAAGATGCGGGGGTCTACGAGCAGTACTTC. Residues: CASSQDAGVYEQYF. The chain combines TRBV4-2 with TRBJ2-7; 7 bases fit TRBD2. The CDR3 loop spans 14 amino acids. Germline CDR1 reads LGHNA; CDR2 reads YNFKEQ. With 0 bases clipped from V and 3 bases from J, the junction kept 2 bases outside the gene matches.

The chain combines TRBV2 with TRBJ1-2, with 9 positions matching TRBD1. CDR3 length equals 14 residues. J lost 4 bases, V lost 6 bases, and 6 bases had no gene match. CDR1 SNHLY and CDR2 FYNNEI come from the germline V gene. The CDR3 DNA sequence: TGTGCCAGCAGAAGGACAGGGGCCTCCTATGGCTACACCTTC. Translating it yields CASRRTGASYGYTF.

The V and J genes are TRBV5-5 and TRBJ2-2, with unresolved D. The germline V and J ends were trimmed by 1 base and 5 bases, with 15 bases remaining between them. Per the germline V gene, CDR1 is SGHKS and CDR2 is YYEKEE (reference sequence). CDR3 length: 16 residues. Written as DNA, the CDR3 is TGTGCCAGCAGCTTGTGGTGGCAGAACCCGACCGGGGAGCTGTTTTTT. Protein sequence: CASSLWWQNPTGELFF.

The rearrangement joins TRBV4-1 to TRBJ1-3; possibly TRBD1 for D (5 bases). Deletions cut 4 bases from V and 0 bases from J, with 13 bases between. The CDR3 contains 16 residues. CDR1 is MGHRA and CDR2 is YSYEKL in the germline V gene. CDR3 DNA sequence: TGCGCCAGCAGCCCCCGGGACTTGAGCTCTGGAAACACCATATATTTT. It yields the protein CASSPRDLSSGNTIYF.

This clone is a singleton in its sample. The chain uses TRBV7-9 and TRBJ1-6, with TRBD1 matching over 8 bases. The CDR3 is 14 residues long. The junction had 7 bases not matched to a gene; V was cut back by 5 bases and J by 10 bases. In germline, CDR1 is SEHNR, CDR2 FQNEAQ (reference sequence). The CDR3 reads CASSPDREGSPLHF. CDR3 sequence (DNA): TGTGCCAGCAGCCCGGACAGGGAAGGATCACCCCTCCACTTT.

The genes are TRBV6-4 and TRBJ1-2; no clear D gene. CDR1 and CDR2 from the germline V gene are MRHNA and SNTAGT. Trimming cost V 0 bases and J 8 bases, with 16 bases left between them. The CDR3 spans 15 residues. CDR3 sequence reads: CASSDSSQPSGGYTF. The DNA of the CDR3 is TGTGCCAGCAGTGACTCGAGTCAGCCCTCGGGGGGCTACACCTTC.

The J gene is TRBJ1-2, the V gene TRBV29-1; D gene ambiguous. This CDR3 comprises 11 residues. V lost 0 bases and J lost 7, with 6 bases in between. The V gene's germline CDR1 is SQVTM and CDR2 ANQGSEA. CDR3 in amino acids: CSVEEVFGYTF. CDR3 DNA sequence: TGCAGCGTTGAAGAAGTATTTGGCTACACCTTC.

This clone has more than one count but fewer than ten. The V gene is TRBV6-5, the J gene TRBJ1-6; D possibly corresponds to TRBD1 (5 bases). The germline V gene has CDR1 MNHEY and CDR2 SVGAGI. The V end was cut by 8 bases, the J end by 5 bases, with 10 bases between. CDR3 length equals 13 residues. CDR3 bases: TGTGCCAGCCAAATGGGGGATAATTCACCCCTCCACTTT. This gives the protein CASQMGDNSPLHF.

This sequence joins TRBV18 and TRBJ2-2; the D is unclear. V was cut by 1 base and J by 3 bases, with 6 bases left in between. Germline V gives CDR1 KGHSH, CDR2 LQKENI. This CDR3 spans 14 amino acids. The CDR3 DNA reads as TGTGCCAGCTCACCACGCGGTTACACCGGGGAGCTGTTTTTT. This sequence encodes CASSPRGYTGELFF.

The chain links TRBV30 to TRBJ2-7; D may match TRBD1 or TRBD2 (6 bases each). This CDR3 region has 14 residues. The V and J ends lost 2 bases and 4 bases respectively, with 15 bases between them. CDR1 and CDR2 (germline): GTSNPN, SVGIG (reference sequence). The CDR3 region has the DNA TGTGCCTGGAGTAGGGGGGCTAGCGCGTACGAGCAGTACTTC. Amino acid sequence: CAWSRGASAYEQYF.

The rearrangement joins TRBV5-8 to TRBJ2-4, with 11 nucleotides matching TRBD1. Looked up from germline, CDR1 is SGHTS and CDR2 is YDEGEE. V lost 2 bases and J lost 8; bases outside the gene matches: 6. This CDR3 comprises 15 residues. This CDR3 reads CASSFLGQGGDIQYF. In DNA form, the CDR3 reads TGTGCCAGCAGCTTCCTGGGACAGGGGGGGGACATTCAGTACTTC. The whole variable domain, filled in from reference TRBV5-8 and TRBJ2-4, reads EAGVTQSPTHLIKTRGQQATLRCSPISGHTSVYWYQQALGLGLQFLLWYDEGEERNRGNFPPRFSGRQFPNYSSELNVNALELEDSALYLCASSFLGQGGDIQYFGAGTRLSVL.

The V gene is TRBV7-2, the J gene TRBJ1-5, with D unclear. CDR1 SGHTA and CDR2 FQGNSA come from the germline V gene. The V gene lost 5 bases and the J gene lost 2 bases, with 13 bases spanning the gap. The CDR3 sequence is 15 residues long. For the CDR3, the DNA is TGTGCCAGCAGCGCGCACCGGGCCCGCAATCAGCCCCAGCATTTT. Translation gives CASSAHRARNQPQHF.

The chain links TRBV10-2 to TRBJ2-3; D possibly corresponds to TRBD1 (6 bases). The V end lost 7 bases, the J end lost 5 bases, and 13 bases lay between the germline ends. The CDR3 is 13 amino acids. Germline values: CDR1 WSHSY, CDR2 SAAADI. The CDR3 spells CASKGVGQDTQYF. CDR3 bases: TGCGCCAGCAAGGGGGTGGGGCAAGATACGCAGTATTTT.

The chain joins TRBV6-5 to TRBJ2-7; the D gene is possibly TRBD2 (5 bases). The CDR3 length is 12 residues. The V gene's germline CDR1 is MNHEY and CDR2 SVGAGI. In DNA, the CDR3 is TGTGCGACCGCGGGCGGAACCTACGAGCAGTACTTC. As protein: CATAGGTYEQYF.

The V call is TRBV5-1, the J call TRBJ2-1; 8 nucleotides align to TRBD2. The CDR3 consists of 16 residues. J lost 4 bases, V lost 4 bases, and 10 bases had no gene match. CDR1 is SGHRS and CDR2 is YFSETQ in the germline V gene. Here the CDR3 reads CASSPDLAGLYNEQFF. DNA for the CDR3: TGCGCCAGCAGCCCGGACTTAGCGGGGTTGTACAATGAGCAGTTCTTC.

This sequence joins TRBV19 and TRBJ1-5, with a possible D match to TRBD1 (6 bases). Germline loops: CDR1 LNHDA, CDR2 SQIVND (reference sequence). This CDR3 spans 15 amino acids. The V and J ends lost 3 bases and 5 bases respectively, with 14 bases between them. DNA for the CDR3: TGTGCCAGTAGTATTTGGGGGGCTATAGATCAGCCCCAGCATTTT. It specifies CASSIWGAIDQPQHF. Looking up the rest from reference TRBV19 and TRBJ1-5 gives the full variable domain: DGGITQSPKYLFRKEGQNVTLSCEQNLNHDAMYWYRQDPGQGLRLIYYSQIVNDFQKGDIAEGYSVSREKKESFPLTVTSAQKNPTAFYLCASSIWGAIDQPQHFGDGTRLSIL.

The V and J genes are TRBV14 and TRBJ1-1; D might be TRBD1 (6 bases). CDR3 length: 15 residues. From germline, CDR1 is SGHDN and CDR2 FVKESK. V lost 5 bases to trimming and J lost 1 base, with 14 bases between them. CDR3 region: CASSSRGGRNTEAFF. In DNA form, the CDR3 reads TGTGCCAGCAGCTCGCGGGGGGGCAGGAACACTGAAGCTTTCTTT.

V and J are TRBV5-1 and TRBJ1-4, with D possibly matching TRBD1 (6 bases). This CDR3 contains 14 residues. Trimming stripped 1 base from V and 7 bases from J, with 11 bases between. Germline lookup yields CDR1 SGHRS and CDR2 YFSETQ. The CDR3 sequence is CASSLWGPGEKLFF. The CDR3 bases are TGCGCCAGCAGCTTGTGGGGGCCTGGTGAAAAACTGTTTTTT.

Points on this clone: This sample also contains other DNA sequences that code for the same CDR3. This chain uses TRBV18 with TRBJ1-2; tentatively, D is TRBD1 (6 bases). The CDR3 sequence is 13 residues long. V was clipped by 3 bases and J by 2 bases, with 7 bases between them. Germline assignment: CDR1 KGHSH and CDR2 LQKENI. The CDR3: CASSPGTNYGYTF. CDR3 sequence (DNA): TGTGCCAGCTCACCCGGGACAAACTATGGCTACACCTTC.

The chain employs TRBV2 and TRBJ1-1; TRBD1 agrees at 9 bases. Trimming removed 9 bases from V and 3 bases from J; junction bases left unmatched: 8. This CDR3 is built from 14 residues. Germline V CDR1 and CDR2: SNHLY, FYNNEI. The CDR3 region is CASHRDRAYTEAFF. The CDR3 nucleotides read TGTGCCAGTCACCGGGACAGGGCCTACACTGAAGCTTTCTTT.

The CDR3 protein is CASSVDRASYEQYF. The CDR3 DNA reads TGTGCCAGCAGTGTCGACCGAGCCTCCTACGAGCAGTACTTC. The rearrangement joins TRBV2 to TRBJ2-7; D not resolved. The ends were cut back, 4 bases at V and 0 bases at J, with 10 bases in the middle. This CDR3 has 14 amino acids. Germline values: CDR1 SNHLY, CDR2 FYNNEI.

This chain links TRBV18 with TRBJ1-1, with D unclear. Per germline, CDR1 KGHSH and CDR2 LQKENI. Deletions cut 3 bases from V and 4 bases from J, with 15 bases between. The CDR3 is 15 residues long. The CDR3 loop reads CASSPDPGAGTEAFF. The CDR3 region has the DNA TGTGCCAGCTCACCTGACCCGGGAGCTGGCACTGAAGCTTTCTTT.